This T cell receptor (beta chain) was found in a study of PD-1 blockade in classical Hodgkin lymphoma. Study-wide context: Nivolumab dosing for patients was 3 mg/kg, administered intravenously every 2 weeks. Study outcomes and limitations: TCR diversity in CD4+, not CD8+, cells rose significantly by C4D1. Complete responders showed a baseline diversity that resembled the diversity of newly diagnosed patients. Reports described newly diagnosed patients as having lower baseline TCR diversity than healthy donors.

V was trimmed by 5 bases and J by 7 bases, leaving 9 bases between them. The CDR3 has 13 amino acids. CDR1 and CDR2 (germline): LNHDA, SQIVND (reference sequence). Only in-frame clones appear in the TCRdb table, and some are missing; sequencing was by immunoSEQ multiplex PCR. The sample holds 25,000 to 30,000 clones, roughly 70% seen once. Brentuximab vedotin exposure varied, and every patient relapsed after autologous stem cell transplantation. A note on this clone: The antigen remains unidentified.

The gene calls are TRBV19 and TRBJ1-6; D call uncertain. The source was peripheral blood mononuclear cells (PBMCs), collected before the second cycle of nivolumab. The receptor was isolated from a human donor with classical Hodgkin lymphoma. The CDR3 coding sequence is TGTGCCAGTAGTTGGGGTTACAATTCACCCCTCCACTTT. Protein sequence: CASSWGYNSPLHF.